The 10 T cell receptor beta chains reported below all come from one sample, sequenced in a study of regulatory T cells in long-lasting Graves disease. The time point: newly diagnosed GD, antithyroid drugs for less than 3 months. There was RNA extracted from PBMCs, and the TCR library was made from it. Through Arm-PCR of CDR3 regions and iRepertoire HTBI primers, TCR beta libraries were built. MiXCR, applied by TCRdb to the multiplex PCR reads, yields one record per CDR3 protein. The table has 510,000 or so distinct CDR3 sequences, more than 10% seen once; the top ten hold more than 8%. This same sample was also part of a study on T cells in Graves' hyperthyroidism and ophthalmopathy.

Material: peripheral blood mononuclear cells (PBMCs), obtained at new diagnosis, from a patient treated with antithyroid drugs. Every receptor here comes from a woman in her twenties or thirties with Graves disease.

To note about this clonotype: A read error is the likely source, as a far larger clone sits one nucleotide away. J is TRBJ2-5 and V is TRBV2, with 11 positions matching TRBD1. Germline values: CDR1 SNHLY, CDR2 FYNNEI. CDR3 size: 17 residues. V lost 2 bases, J lost 11 bases, and 16 bases stayed unmatched. This chain's CDR3 is CASSEIGTGGLYNEQYF. CDR3 nucleotides: TGTGCCAGCAGTGAAATTGGGACAGGGGGGCTTTACAATGAGCAGTACTTC.

The chain is built from TRBV7-9 and TRBJ2-1; tentative D call: TRBD1 (6 bases). There are 15 residues in the CDR3. Germline CDR1 is SEHNR and CDR2 is FQNEAQ (reference sequence). Trimming pared 5 bases from V and 2 bases from J, leaving 13 bases between. The CDR3 loop is CASSPGDITYNEQFF. The CDR3 nucleotides read TGTGCCAGCAGCCCAGGGGACATAACCTACAATGAGCAGTTCTTC.

This clonotype showed up many times. The V and J genes are TRBV28 and TRBJ2-3; 8 bases map to TRBD1. CDR3 length equals 17 residues. The junction had 12 bases not matched to a gene; V was cut back by 6 bases and J by 1 base. Germline-derived CDR1 and CDR2 are MDHEN and SYDVKM. The CDR3 region is CASSLNRGTLGTDTQYF. DNA of the CDR3: TGTGCCAGCAGCCTAAACAGGGGGACGTTAGGCACAGATACGCAGTATTTT.

In its sample, this clonotype was seen many times. V and J are TRBV11-3 and TRBJ1-5; TRBD1 might be the D (6 bases). The V end lost 4 bases, the J end lost 10 bases, and 11 bases lay between the germline ends. Germline V lookup: CDR1 SGHNT, CDR2 YENEEA. The CDR3 runs to 12 residues. CDR3 residues: CASSSLTGPQHF. The CDR3 coding sequence is TGTGCCAGCAGCTCCCTGACAGGTCCCCAGCATTTT.

This clonotype was counted at least ten times. The CDR3 sequence: CASSNRDRGHEQYF. As DNA, the CDR3 is TGTGCCAGCAGTAACCGGGACAGGGGGCACGAGCAGTACTTC. V is TRBV12-3 or TRBV12-4 and J is TRBJ2-7, with 12 bases that match TRBD1. With 5 bases clipped from V and 5 bases from J, the junction kept 4 bases outside the gene matches. The CDR3 loop spans 14 amino acids.

This clonotype was counted ten times or more. J is TRBJ2-7 and V is TRBV12-3 or TRBV12-4; possibly TRBD1 for D (5 bases). This CDR3 has 13 amino acids. V lost 6 bases and J 3 bases, leaving 12 bases between the germline ends. CDR3 DNA sequence: TGTGCCAGCAGCTTCTCAGGGATCTACGAGCAGTACTTC. This codes for CASSFSGIYEQYF.

V is TRBV4-1 and J is TRBJ1-3; weak D call: TRBD1 (6 bases). The germline V gene encodes CDR1 MGHRA and CDR2 YSYEKL. The CDR3 loop spans 17 amino acids. V was trimmed by 2 bases and J by 1 base, leaving 15 bases between them. The CDR3 loop reads CASSQLPGAISGNTIYF. DNA for the CDR3: TGCGCCAGCAGCCAACTCCCGGGGGCGATTTCTGGAAACACCATATATTTT.

This clonotype was recorded many times. The gene calls are TRBV27 and TRBJ2-5; 9 bases match TRBD2. J was trimmed by 7 bases and V by 3 bases; bases with no gene match: 3. CDR1 is MNHEY, CDR2 SMNVEV, per germline (reference sequence). This CDR3 has 13 residues. The CDR3 region is CASSFSGSVTQYF. The CDR3 coding sequence is TGTGCCAGCAGTTTTAGCGGGAGTGTGACCCAGTACTTC.

This clonotype has a count of ten or more. The V gene is TRBV6-2 or TRBV6-3, the J gene TRBJ2-3; possibly TRBD1 for D (6 bases). CDR3 length: 16 amino acids. The germline V and J ends were trimmed by 5 bases and 3 bases, with 18 bases remaining between them. Germline CDR1 reads MNHEY; CDR2 reads SVGEGT. Here the CDR3 reads CASSKTRWGLTDTQYF. The CDR3 DNA is TGTGCCAGCAGTAAGACTCGCTGGGGGCTTACAGATACGCAGTATTTT.

This chain connects TRBV19 to TRBJ2-6; D call uncertain. This CDR3 comprises 15 residues. Trimming took 9 bases from V and 0 from J, leaving 12 bases between them. CDR1 LNHDA and CDR2 SQIVND come from the germline V gene (reference sequence). The CDR3 nucleotides read TGTGCCAGCCGCCCATGGGACTCTGGGGCCAACGTCCTGACTTTC. Protein: CASRPWDSGANVLTF. Filled out from reference TRBV19 and TRBJ2-6, the complete variable domain reads DGGITQSPKYLFRKEGQNVTLSCEQNLNHDAMYWYRQDPGQGLRLIYYSQIVNDFQKGDIAEGYSVSREKKESFPLTVTSAQKNPTAFYLCASRPWDSGANVLTFGAGSRLTVL.